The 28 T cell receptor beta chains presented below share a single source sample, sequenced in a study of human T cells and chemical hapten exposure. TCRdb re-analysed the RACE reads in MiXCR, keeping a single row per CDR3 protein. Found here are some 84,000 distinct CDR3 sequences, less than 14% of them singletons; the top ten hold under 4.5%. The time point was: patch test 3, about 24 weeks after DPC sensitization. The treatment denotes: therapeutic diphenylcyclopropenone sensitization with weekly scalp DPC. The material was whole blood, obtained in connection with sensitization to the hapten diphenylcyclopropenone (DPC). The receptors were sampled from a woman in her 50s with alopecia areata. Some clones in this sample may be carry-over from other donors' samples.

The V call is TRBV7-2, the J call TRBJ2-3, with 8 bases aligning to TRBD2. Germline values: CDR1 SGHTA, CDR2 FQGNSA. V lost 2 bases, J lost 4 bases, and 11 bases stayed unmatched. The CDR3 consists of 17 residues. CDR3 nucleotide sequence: TGTGCCAGCAGCTTACGGGGAGCGGGAGCATTTGCAGATACGCAGTATTTT. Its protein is CASSLRGAGAFADTQYF.

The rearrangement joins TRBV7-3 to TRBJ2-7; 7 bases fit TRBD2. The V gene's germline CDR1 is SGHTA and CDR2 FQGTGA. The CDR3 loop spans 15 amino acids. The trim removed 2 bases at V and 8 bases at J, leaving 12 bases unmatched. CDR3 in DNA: TGTGCCAGCAGCTTAGATCGAGGGAGGGCCGACAAGCAGTACTTC. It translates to CASSLDRGRADKQYF.

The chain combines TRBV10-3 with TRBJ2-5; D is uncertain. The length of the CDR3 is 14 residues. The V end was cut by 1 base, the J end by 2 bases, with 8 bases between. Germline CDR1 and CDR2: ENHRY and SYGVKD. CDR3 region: CAISELGNQETQYF. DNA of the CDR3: TGTGCCATCAGTGAGTTGGGGAATCAAGAGACCCAGTACTTC.

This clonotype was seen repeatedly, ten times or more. As DNA, the CDR3 is TGTGCCAGCAGCTTCTTACAGGGGATGGCAGATACGCAGTATTTT. This codes for CASSFLQGMADTQYF. The rearrangement uses TRBV7-9 and TRBJ2-3; 7 positions agree with TRBD1. This CDR3 spans 15 amino acids. The germline gives CDR1 SEHNR, CDR2 FQNEAQ (reference sequence). V dropped 3 bases and J dropped 4; count of bases not matched to a gene: 7.

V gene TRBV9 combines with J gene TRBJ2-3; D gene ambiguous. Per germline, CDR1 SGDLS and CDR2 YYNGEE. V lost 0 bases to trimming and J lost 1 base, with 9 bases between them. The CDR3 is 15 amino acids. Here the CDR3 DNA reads TGTGCCAGCAGCGTAGGTGCAGGCGGCACAGATACGCAGTATTTT. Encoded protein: CASSVGAGGTDTQYF.

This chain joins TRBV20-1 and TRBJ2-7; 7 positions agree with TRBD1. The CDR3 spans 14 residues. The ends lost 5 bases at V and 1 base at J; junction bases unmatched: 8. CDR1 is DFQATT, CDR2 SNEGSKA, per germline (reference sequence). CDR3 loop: CSAPDRVGSYEQYF. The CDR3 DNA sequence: TGCAGTGCTCCAGACAGGGTGGGATCCTACGAGCAGTACTTC.

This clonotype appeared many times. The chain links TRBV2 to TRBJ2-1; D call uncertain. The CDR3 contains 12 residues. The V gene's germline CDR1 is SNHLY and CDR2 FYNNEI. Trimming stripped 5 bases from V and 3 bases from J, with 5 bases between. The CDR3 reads CASSWDYNEQFF. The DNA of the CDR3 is TGTGCCAGCAGTTGGGACTACAATGAGCAGTTCTTC. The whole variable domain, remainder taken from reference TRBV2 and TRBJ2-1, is EPEVTQTPSHQVTQMGQEVILRCVPISNHLYFYWYRQILGQKVEFLVSFYNNEISEKSEIFDDQFSVERPDGSNFTLKIRSTKLEDSAMYFCASSWDYNEQFFGPGTRLTVL.

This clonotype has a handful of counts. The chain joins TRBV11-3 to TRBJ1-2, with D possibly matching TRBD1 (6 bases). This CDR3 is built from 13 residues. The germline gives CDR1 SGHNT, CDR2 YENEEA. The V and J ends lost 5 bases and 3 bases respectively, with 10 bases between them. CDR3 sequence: CASSKQGDYGYTF. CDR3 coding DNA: TGTGCCAGCAGCAAACAGGGTGACTATGGCTACACCTTC.

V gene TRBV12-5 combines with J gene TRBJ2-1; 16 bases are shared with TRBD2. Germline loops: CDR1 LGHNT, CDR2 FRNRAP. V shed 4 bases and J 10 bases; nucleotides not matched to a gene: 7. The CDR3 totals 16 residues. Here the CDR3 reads CASGSILGLAGGEQFF. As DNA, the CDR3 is TGTGCTAGTGGTTCGATCCTGGGACTAGCGGGAGGGGAGCAGTTCTTC.

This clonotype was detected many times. CDR3 sequence (DNA): TGTGCCAGCAGTTCCGGACTAGCTGGAAACATTCAGTACTTC. Its protein product is CASSSGLAGNIQYF. This chain connects TRBV12-3 or TRBV12-4 to TRBJ2-4; 8 bases map to TRBD2. The CDR3 spans 14 residues. The V gene end was trimmed by 4 bases and the J gene end by 6 bases; junction bases not matched to a gene: 5.

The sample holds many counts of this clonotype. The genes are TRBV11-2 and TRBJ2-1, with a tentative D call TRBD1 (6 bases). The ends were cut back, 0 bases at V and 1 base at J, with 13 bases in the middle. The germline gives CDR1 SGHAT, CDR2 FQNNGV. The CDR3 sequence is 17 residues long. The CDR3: CASSLDRTGSSYNEQFF. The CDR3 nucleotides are TGTGCCAGCAGCTTAGACCGAACAGGGTCGTCCTACAATGAGCAGTTCTTC.

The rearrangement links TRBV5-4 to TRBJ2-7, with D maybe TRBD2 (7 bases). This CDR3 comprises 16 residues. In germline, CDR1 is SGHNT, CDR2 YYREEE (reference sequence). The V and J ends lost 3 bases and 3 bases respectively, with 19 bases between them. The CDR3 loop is CASSSTPRGAYYEQYF. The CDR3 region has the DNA TGTGCCAGCAGCTCAACCCCACGGGGGGCATACTACGAGCAGTACTTC.

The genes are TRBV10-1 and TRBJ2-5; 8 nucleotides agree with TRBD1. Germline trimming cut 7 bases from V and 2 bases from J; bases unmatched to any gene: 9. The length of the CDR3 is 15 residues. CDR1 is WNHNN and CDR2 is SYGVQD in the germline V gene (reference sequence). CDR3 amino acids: CASTCPNRGQETQYF. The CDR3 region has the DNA TGCGCCAGCACTTGTCCGAACAGGGGGCAAGAGACCCAGTACTTC.

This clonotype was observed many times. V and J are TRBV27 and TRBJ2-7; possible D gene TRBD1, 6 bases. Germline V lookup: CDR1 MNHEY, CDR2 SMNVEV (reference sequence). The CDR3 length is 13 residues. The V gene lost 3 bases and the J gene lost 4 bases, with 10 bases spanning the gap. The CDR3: CASSLQGIYEQYF. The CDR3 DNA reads TGTGCCAGCAGTTTGCAGGGGATATACGAGCAGTACTTC.

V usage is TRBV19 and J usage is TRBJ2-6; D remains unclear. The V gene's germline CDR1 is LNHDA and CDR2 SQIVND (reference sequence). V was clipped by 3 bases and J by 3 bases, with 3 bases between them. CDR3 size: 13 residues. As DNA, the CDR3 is TGTGCCAGTAGTATGTTTGGGGCCAACGTCCTGACTTTC. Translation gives CASSMFGANVLTF.

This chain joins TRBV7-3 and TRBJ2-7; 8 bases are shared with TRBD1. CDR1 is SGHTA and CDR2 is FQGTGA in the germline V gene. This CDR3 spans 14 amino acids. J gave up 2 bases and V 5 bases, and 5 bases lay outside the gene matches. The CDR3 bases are TGTGCCAGCAGCATCACAGGGGGTCCCTACGAGCAGTACTTC. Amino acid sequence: CASSITGGPYEQYF.

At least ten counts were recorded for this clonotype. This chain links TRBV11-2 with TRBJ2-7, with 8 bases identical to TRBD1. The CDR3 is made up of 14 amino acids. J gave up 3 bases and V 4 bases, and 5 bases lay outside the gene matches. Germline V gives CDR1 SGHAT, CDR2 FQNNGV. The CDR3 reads CASSSRDRSYEQYF. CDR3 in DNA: TGTGCCAGCAGCTCCCGGGACAGGAGCTACGAGCAGTACTTC.

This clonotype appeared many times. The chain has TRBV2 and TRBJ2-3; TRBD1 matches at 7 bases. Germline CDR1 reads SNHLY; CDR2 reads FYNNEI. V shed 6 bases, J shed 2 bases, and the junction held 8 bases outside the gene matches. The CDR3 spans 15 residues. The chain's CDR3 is CASRADRVVTDTQYF. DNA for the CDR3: TGTGCCAGCAGGGCCGACAGGGTAGTCACAGATACGCAGTATTTT.

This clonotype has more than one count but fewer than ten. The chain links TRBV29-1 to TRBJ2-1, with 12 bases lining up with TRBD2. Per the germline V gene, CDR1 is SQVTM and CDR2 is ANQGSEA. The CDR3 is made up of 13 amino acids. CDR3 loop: CTGLAGLYNEQFF. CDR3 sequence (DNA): TGCACCGGACTAGCGGGATTGTACAATGAGCAGTTCTTC.

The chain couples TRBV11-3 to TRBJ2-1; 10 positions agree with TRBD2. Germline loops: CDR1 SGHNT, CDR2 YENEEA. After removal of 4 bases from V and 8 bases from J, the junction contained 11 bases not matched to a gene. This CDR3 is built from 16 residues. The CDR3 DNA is TGTGCCAGCAGCTCCCCGTCTAGCGGGAGAGGGGATGAGCAGTTCTTC. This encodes CASSSPSSGRGDEQFF.

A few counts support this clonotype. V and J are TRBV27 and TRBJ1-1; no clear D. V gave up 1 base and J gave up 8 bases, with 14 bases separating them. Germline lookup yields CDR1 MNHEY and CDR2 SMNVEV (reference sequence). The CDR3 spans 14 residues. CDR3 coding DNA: TGTGCCAGCAGTTTATGGGCCATAGGTGGGGAAGCTTTCTTT. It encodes CASSLWAIGGEAFF.

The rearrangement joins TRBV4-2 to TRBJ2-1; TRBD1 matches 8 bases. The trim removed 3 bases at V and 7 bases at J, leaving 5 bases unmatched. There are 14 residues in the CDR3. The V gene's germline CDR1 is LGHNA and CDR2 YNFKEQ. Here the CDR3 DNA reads TGTGCCAGCAGCCATTCAGGGGGCGGGAATGAGCAGTTCTTC. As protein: CASSHSGGGNEQFF.

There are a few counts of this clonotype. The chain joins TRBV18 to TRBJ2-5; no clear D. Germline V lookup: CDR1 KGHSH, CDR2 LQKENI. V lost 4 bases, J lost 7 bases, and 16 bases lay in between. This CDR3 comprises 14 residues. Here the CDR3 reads CASSLRGSSVTQYF. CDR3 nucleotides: TGTGCCAGCTCACTCCGCGGCTCAAGCGTGACCCAGTACTTC.

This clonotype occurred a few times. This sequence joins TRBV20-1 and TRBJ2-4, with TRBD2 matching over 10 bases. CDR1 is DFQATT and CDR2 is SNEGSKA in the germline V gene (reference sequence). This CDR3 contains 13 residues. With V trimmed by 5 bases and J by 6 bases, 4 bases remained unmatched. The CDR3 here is CSAGQRGGNIQYF. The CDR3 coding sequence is TGCAGTGCTGGCCAGCGGGGGGGAAACATTCAGTACTTC.

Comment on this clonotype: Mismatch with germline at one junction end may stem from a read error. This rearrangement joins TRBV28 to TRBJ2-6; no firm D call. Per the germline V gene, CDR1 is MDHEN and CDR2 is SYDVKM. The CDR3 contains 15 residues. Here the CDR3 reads CASSPPGTGVNVLTF. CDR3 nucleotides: TGTGCCAGCAGTCCCCCAGGAACTGGGGTCAACGTCCTGACTTTC.

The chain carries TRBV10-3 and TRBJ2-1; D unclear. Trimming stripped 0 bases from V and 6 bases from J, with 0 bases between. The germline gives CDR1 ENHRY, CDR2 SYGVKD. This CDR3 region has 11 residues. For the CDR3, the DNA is TGTGCCATCAGTGAGTCCAATGAGCAGTTCTTC. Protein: CAISESNEQFF.

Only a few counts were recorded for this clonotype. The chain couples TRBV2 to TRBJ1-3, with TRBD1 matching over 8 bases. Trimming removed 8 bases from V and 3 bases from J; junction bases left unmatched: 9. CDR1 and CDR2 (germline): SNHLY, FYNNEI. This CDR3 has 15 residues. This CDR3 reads CASFPGQGVGNTIYF. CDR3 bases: TGTGCCAGCTTCCCCGGACAGGGCGTTGGAAACACCATATATTTT.

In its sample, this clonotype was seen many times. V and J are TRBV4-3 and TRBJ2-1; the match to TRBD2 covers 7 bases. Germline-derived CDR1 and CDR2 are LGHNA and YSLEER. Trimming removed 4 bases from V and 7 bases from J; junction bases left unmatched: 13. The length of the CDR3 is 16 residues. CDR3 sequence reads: CASSLSVGLAVNEQFF. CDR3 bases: TGCGCCAGCAGCCTAAGTGTCGGGCTAGCGGTGAATGAGCAGTTCTTC.